These 28 T cell receptor beta chains were sequenced from one sample in a study of long-term antiretroviral therapy in people with HIV. Assay version v3.0 of immunoSEQ was used, and it was run at survey level. Assay used: immunoSEQ multiplex PCR; TCRdb lists only in-frame clones, some missing. Found here are tens of thousands of clones, approximately 80% of them singletons; the top ten hold about 20%. Sequenced material: unsorted PBMCs, taken 0.1 years before starting antiretroviral therapy. The receptors originated from a man between 18 and 29 years old with HIV.

The rearrangement joins TRBV29-1 to TRBJ2-7, with TRBD2 identical over 9 bases. V trimming: 1 base; J trimming: 2 bases; junction bases outside the gene matches: 12. The CDR3 has 17 residues. Germline V gene lookup returns CDR1 SQVTM and CDR2 ANQGSEA. The CDR3 nucleotides are TGCAGCGTTGAAGCCCTCGGGACTAGCCGGCGACCCTACGAGCAGTACTTC. Its protein product is CSVEALGTSRRPYEQYF.

There are a few counts of this clone. The chain couples TRBV27 to TRBJ2-7, with D hard to call. The CDR3 length is 14 residues. The V gene's germline CDR1 is MNHEY and CDR2 SMNVEV (reference sequence). Trimming pared 2 bases from V and 2 bases from J, leaving 10 bases between. The CDR3 here is CASSLDPSAYEQYF. CDR3 DNA: TGTGCCAGCAGTTTAGATCCGTCCGCCTACGAGCAGTACTTC.

The chain combines TRBV6-1 with TRBJ1-1; D gene unclear. V was cut by 4 bases and J by 8 bases, with 11 bases left in between. The germline V gene has CDR1 MNHNS and CDR2 SASEGT. The CDR3 totals 12 residues. DNA for the CDR3: TGTGCCAGCAGTGTGAGACTTCAAGAAGCTTTCTTT. Translation: CASSVRLQEAFF.

The gene calls are TRBV6-6 and TRBJ1-2; TRBD1 matches 7 bases. CDR1 MNHNY and CDR2 SVGAGI come from the germline V gene (reference sequence). The V and J ends lost 0 bases and 7 bases, in that order; junction bases with no gene match: 11. The CDR3 has 16 residues. The CDR3 reads CASSYSRTGESLGYTF. Here the CDR3 DNA reads TGTGCCAGCAGTTACTCGAGAACAGGGGAAAGTCTTGGCTACACCTTC.

The chain combines TRBV19 with TRBJ1-2, with 8 bases fitting TRBD1. Germline CDR1 LNHDA, CDR2 SQIVND (reference sequence). The V and J ends lost 7 bases and 8 bases, in that order; junction bases with no gene match: 15. The CDR3 is made up of 15 amino acids. The CDR3, as DNA: TGTGCCAGTACCTCCCCCCGAGGACAGGGCTCGGGCTACACCTTC. This gives the protein CASTSPRGQGSGYTF. Together with reference TRBV19 and TRBJ1-2, the CDR3 gives the full variable domain: DGGITQSPKYLFRKEGQNVTLSCEQNLNHDAMYWYRQDPGQGLRLIYYSQIVNDFQKGDIAEGYSVSREKKESFPLTVTSAQKNPTAFYLCASTSPRGQGSGYTFGSGTRLTVV.

The V and J genes are TRBV7-9 and TRBJ2-6; D gene unclear. Germline V lookup: CDR1 SEHNR, CDR2 FQNEAQ (reference sequence). The CDR3 loop spans 18 amino acids. V lost 1 base and J 0 bases, leaving 13 bases between the germline ends. CDR3 DNA sequence: TGTGCCAGCAGCTTAGGTTACAGTAACTCCTCTGGGGCCAACGTCCTGACTTTC. Encoded protein: CASSLGYSNSSGANVLTF.

J is TRBJ2-7 and V is TRBV7-2, with 8 bases lining up with TRBD1. The CDR3 is 14 amino acids. With 5 bases clipped from V and 5 bases from J, the junction kept 8 bases outside the gene matches. CDR1 and CDR2 from the germline V gene are SGHTA and FQGNSA. This chain's CDR3 is CASSPAGGMDEQYF. Written as DNA, the CDR3 is TGTGCCAGCAGCCCGGCAGGGGGCATGGACGAGCAGTACTTC.

The genes are TRBV6-1 and TRBJ2-7; 7 bases agree with TRBD1. The CDR3 is 13 residues long. Per the germline V gene, CDR1 is MNHNS and CDR2 is SASEGT. V shed 6 bases and J 0 bases; nucleotides not matched to a gene: 2. Here the CDR3 reads CASRGTASYEQYF. The CDR3 coding sequence is TGTGCCAGCAGGGGGACAGCCTCCTACGAGCAGTACTTC.

The V gene is TRBV2, the J gene TRBJ1-4; TRBD1 aligns across 9 bases. With 5 bases clipped from V and 7 bases from J, the junction kept 8 bases outside the gene matches. There are 15 residues in the CDR3. Germline V gene lookup returns CDR1 SNHLY and CDR2 FYNNEI. CDR3 residues: CASSSGTGRGEKLFF. The CDR3 region has the DNA TGTGCCAGCAGTTCCGGGACAGGGAGGGGTGAAAAACTGTTTTTT.

This rearrangement joins TRBV14 to TRBJ2-2, with 7 bases lining up with TRBD1. CDR3 length: 14 residues. Per the germline V gene, CDR1 is SGHDN and CDR2 is FVKESK. J was trimmed by 2 bases and V by 5 bases; bases with no gene match: 2. The CDR3 bases are TGTGCCAGCAGCGGACAGGTTAACACCGGGGAGCTGTTTTTT. This codes for CASSGQVNTGELFF.

V is TRBV27 and J is TRBJ1-1; 7 bases map to TRBD1. The CDR3 covers 16 residues. V shed 5 bases and J 5 bases; nucleotides not matched to a gene: 14. Germline V gene sequence: CDR1 MNHEY, CDR2 SMNVEV (reference sequence). Written as DNA, the CDR3 is TGTGCCAGCAGTCCCCTGGGAGGAGGGGGCACTACTGAAGCTTTCTTT. As protein: CASSPLGGGGTTEAFF.

This clone has only one observation. This chain joins TRBV4-1 and TRBJ1-4, with D uncertain. Germline V CDR1 and CDR2: MGHRA, YSYEKL. The ends were cut back, 4 bases at V and 5 bases at J, with 20 bases in the middle. The CDR3 has 17 amino acids. The CDR3 loop reads CASSLDPLGGFNEKLFF. CDR3 in DNA: TGCGCCAGCAGCCTCGATCCCCTCGGAGGCTTCAATGAAAAACTGTTTTTT.

The V call is TRBV5-5, the J call TRBJ1-5; D gene unclear. The ends were cut back, 0 bases at V and 0 bases at J, with 13 bases in the middle. Germline loops: CDR1 SGHKS, CDR2 YYEKEE (reference sequence). The CDR3 contains 17 residues. The CDR3 loop is CASSLEHPNYSNQPQHF. In nucleotides, the CDR3 is TGTGCCAGCAGCTTGGAACACCCGAATTATAGCAATCAGCCCCAGCATTTT.

The chain carries TRBV29-1 and TRBJ1-2; D ambiguous. The CDR3 runs 10 residues. Germline V gives CDR1 SQVTM, CDR2 ANQGSEA. V was cut by 0 bases and J by 4 bases, with 0 bases left in between. The CDR3 DNA follows: TGCAGCGTTGAAGACTATGGCTACACCTTC. Translation: CSVEDYGYTF. Supplemented by reference TRBV29-1 and TRBJ1-2, the full variable domain reads SAVISQKPSRDICQRGTSLTIQCQVDSQVTMMFWYRQQPGQSLTLIATANQGSEATYESGFVIDKFPISRPNLTFSTLTVSNMSPEDSSIYLCSVEDYGYTFGSGTRLTVV.

This CDR3 reads CASSERTSGSNEQFF. CDR3 nucleotides: TGTGCCAGCAGTGAGAGGACTAGCGGGAGCAATGAGCAGTTCTTC. The chain uses TRBV6-4 and TRBJ2-1; 13 bases map to TRBD2. This CDR3 has 15 amino acids. V lost 3 bases and J lost 6; bases outside the gene matches: 2. The germline V gene has CDR1 MRHNA and CDR2 SNTAGT.

CDR3 sequence (DNA): TGTGCCAGCAGTCTGGGAGTCAATACGCAGTATTTT. Protein product: CASSLGVNTQYF. The V and J genes are TRBV28 and TRBJ2-3; a possible D gene is TRBD2 (5 bases). Germline V lookup: CDR1 MDHEN, CDR2 SYDVKM. V was clipped by 5 bases and J by 7 bases, with 10 bases between them. The CDR3 consists of 12 residues.

A few counts support this clone. The V call is TRBV7-3, the J call TRBJ2-1; no clear D gene. Germline lookup yields CDR1 SGHTA and CDR2 FQGTGA. V shed 5 bases and J shed 6 bases, with 11 bases lying between them. The CDR3 loop spans 13 amino acids. CDR3 sequence reads: CASSQQWGNEQFF. The DNA of the CDR3 is TGTGCCAGCAGCCAACAGTGGGGCAATGAGCAGTTCTTC.

The V call is TRBV7-2, the J call TRBJ2-3; 7 nucleotides align to TRBD2. The CDR3 extends over 17 amino acids. CDR1 and CDR2 (germline): SGHTA, FQGNSA. V lost 3 bases to trimming and J lost 5 bases; unmatched junction nucleotides: 14. CDR3 amino acids: CASSFSWGRASKDTQYF. The CDR3, as DNA: TGTGCCAGCAGCTTTAGTTGGGGGAGGGCCTCGAAAGATACGCAGTATTTT.

In DNA, the CDR3 is TGCGCCAGCAGCGGGACCCGGGACAGGAGCACAGATACGCAGTATTTT. Amino acid sequence: CASSGTRDRSTDTQYF. This chain connects TRBV4-1 to TRBJ2-3; 8 positions agree with TRBD1. CDR1 MGHRA and CDR2 YSYEKL come from the germline V gene. The CDR3 length is 16 residues. With 5 bases clipped from V and 0 bases from J, the junction kept 7 bases outside the gene matches.

J is TRBJ2-2 and V is TRBV9; no definite D call. The CDR3 is 15 amino acids. The V end was cut by 1 base, the J end by 4 bases, with 11 bases between. Germline V gene data show CDR1 as SGDLS and CDR2 as YYNGEE. The CDR3 DNA follows: TGTGCCAGCAGCGTACAAACACTTAGCACCGGGGAGCTGTTTTTT. Amino acids: CASSVQTLSTGELFF. The complete variable domain, with remaining parts taken from reference TRBV9 and TRBJ2-2, reads DSGVTQTPKHLITATGQRVTLRCSPRSGDLSVYWYQQSLDQGLQFLIQYYNGEERAKGNILERFSAQQFPDLHSELNLSSLELGDSALYFCASSVQTLSTGELFFGEGSRLTVL.

The chain's CDR3 is CAISTEGDIQYF. The CDR3 region has the DNA TGTGCCATCAGTACAGAGGGGGACATTCAGTACTTC. This chain uses TRBV10-3 with TRBJ2-4, with a possible D match to TRBD1 (6 bases). This CDR3 has 12 residues. CDR1 is ENHRY and CDR2 is SYGVKD in the germline V gene. V lost 5 bases and J 8 bases, leaving 10 bases between the germline ends.

This rearrangement joins TRBV28 to TRBJ2-2, with D tentatively TRBD2 (5 bases). V dropped 5 bases and J dropped 0 bases, with 13 bases sitting between them. The CDR3 covers 16 residues. CDR1 and CDR2 (germline): MDHEN, SYDVKM. CDR3 sequence: CASSPHLGANTGELFF. CDR3 nucleotides: TGTGCCAGCAGTCCGCATCTCGGGGCGAACACCGGGGAGCTGTTTTTT.

The chain couples TRBV5-3 to TRBJ2-1, with unresolved D. TRBV5-3 is assigned to the ORF class and has an uncertain function. CDR3 length: 17 residues. The V end lost 4 bases, the J end lost 4 bases, and 21 bases lay between the germline ends. The CDR3 region is CARSLPRPGRVYNEQFF. The CDR3 coding sequence is TGTGCCAGAAGCCTCCCCCGTCCAGGAAGAGTTTACAATGAGCAGTTCTTC.

The chain couples TRBV2 to TRBJ2-7, with TRBD1 matching over 7 bases. J lost 5 bases, V lost 9 bases, and 13 bases had no gene match. This CDR3 region has 14 residues. Germline CDR1 reads SNHLY; CDR2 reads FYNNEI. CDR3 sequence reads: CARSSRTGLNEQYF. The CDR3 bases are TGTGCCAGGAGCAGCAGGACAGGCCTCAACGAGCAGTACTTC.

V and J are TRBV4-3 and TRBJ1-2, with D maybe TRBD1 (5 bases). Germline CDR1 and CDR2: LGHNA and YSLEER. The V end was cut by 4 bases, the J end by 8 bases, with 17 bases between. CDR3 length: 14 residues. CDR3 nucleotides: TGCGCCAGCAGCCCAGTTCAGGGAAGTTTCGGCTACACCTTC. Encoded protein: CASSPVQGSFGYTF.

The rearrangement links TRBV15 to TRBJ2-3; 12 nucleotides align to TRBD2. The CDR3 runs 15 residues. With 8 bases clipped from V and 2 bases from J, the junction kept 5 bases outside the gene matches. Germline CDR1 reads LNHNV; CDR2 reads YYDKDF (reference sequence). The CDR3 protein is CATLASGRATDTQYF. In DNA form, the CDR3 reads TGTGCCACCTTAGCTAGCGGGAGGGCCACAGATACGCAGTATTTT.

The chain joins TRBV5-1 to TRBJ2-5, with no clear D. Germline values: CDR1 SGHRS, CDR2 YFSETQ. With 4 bases removed from V and 9 bases from J, the gap between germline ends came to 4 bases. The CDR3 contains 9 residues. The CDR3 coding sequence is TGCGCCAGCAGCCCCCCCCAGTACTTC. Translated: CASSPPQYF.

The V and J genes are TRBV18 and TRBJ1-3, with a weak D call TRBD1 (5 bases). Trimming took off 4 bases at V and 2 bases at J, with 15 bases between the two ends. Germline V gene sequence: CDR1 KGHSH, CDR2 LQKENI. The CDR3 is 16 amino acids. In DNA form, the CDR3 reads TGTGCCAGCTCACAGACGGAACAGGTAGCTGGAAACACCATATATTTT. Protein: CASSQTEQVAGNTIYF.